The clone carrying this T cell receptor (beta chain) has a count of ten or more. The antigen remains unidentified. The sample is drawn from a study of regulatory T cells in long-lasting Graves disease. Study results and limitations: Samples came from peripheral blood alone, without thyroid tissue.

Described time point: newly diagnosed GD, antithyroid drugs for less than 3 months. PBMCs provided the RNA from which the TCR library was made. Germline V gene sequence: CDR1 SEHNR, CDR2 FQNEAQ (reference sequence). This CDR3 is 14 amino acids long. With V trimmed by 5 bases and J by 3 bases, 3 bases remained unmatched. The authors built TCR beta libraries using iRepertoire HTBI primers and Arm-PCR of CDR3 regions. TCRdb reprocessed the multiplex PCR reads via MiXCR and lists one record per CDR3 protein. Among 620,000 or so distinct CDR3 sequences listed, 16% were seen once. Another study also made use of these data, one on T cells in Graves' hyperthyroidism and ophthalmopathy. From that paper: A set of HTBI primers served as the primers for a first-round RT-PCR of the TCR CDR3.

The V and J genes are TRBV7-9 and TRBJ2-1; TRBD1 matches 8 bases. This TCR was recovered from a woman aged 30 to 39 with Graves disease. Sequenced material: peripheral blood mononuclear cells (PBMCs), taken at new diagnosis, from a patient treated with antithyroid drugs. Here the CDR3 DNA reads TGTGCCAGCAGCCTGGGACAGGTCTACAATGAGCAGTTCTTC. This codes for CASSLGQVYNEQFF.